A selection of T cell receptor beta chains follows, all from one sample in a study of T cell responses to AZD1222 COVID-19 vaccine. The assay was immunoSEQ multiplex PCR, and TCRdb's table has in-frame clones only and misses some. The table has about 180,000 clones, less than 90% seen once. The sample was peripheral blood, taken on day 0 of AZD1222 vaccination. The receptors shown here come from an adult in good health. The CDR3 runs from the conserved cysteine through the conserved F or W.

j_gene: TRBJ2-1
v_gene: TRBV3-1/TRBV3-2
CDR3aa: CASSQGPYNEQFF

j_gene: TRBJ1-6
v_gene: TRBV6-6
CDR3aa: CASSQDRDLHF

j_gene: TRBJ2-7
v_gene: TRBV24-1
CDR3aa: CATSDLVGGVGQYF

j_gene: TRBJ1-1
v_gene: TRBV28
CDR3aa: CASSPGKGTEAFF

j_gene: TRBJ2-7
v_gene: TRBV5-4
CDR3aa: CASSLEVGRAYEQYF

j_gene: TRBJ2-3
v_gene: TRBV11-2
CDR3aa: CASSRRFGGTDTQYF

j_gene: TRBJ2-7
v_gene: TRBV29-1
CDR3aa: CSVEGAYEQYF

j_gene: TRBJ2-1
v_gene: TRBV9
CDR3aa: CASSVDSSVFNEQFF

j_gene: TRBJ2-5
v_gene: TRBV19
CDR3aa: CASRGGPRWETQYF

j_gene: TRBJ2-3
v_gene: TRBV7-3
CDR3aa: CASSPRGRQGADTQYF

j_gene: TRBJ2-5
v_gene: TRBV19
CDR3aa: CASNGGVVETQYF

j_gene: TRBJ2-1
v_gene: TRBV19
CDR3aa: CASSPHLVSYNEQFF

j_gene: TRBJ2-2
v_gene: TRBV24-1
CDR3aa: CATSDVRTPTGELFF

j_gene: TRBJ1-1
v_gene: TRBV28
CDR3aa: CASSSLGTENTEAFF

j_gene: TRBJ1-6
v_gene: TRBV18
CDR3aa: CASSPGGPNSPLHF

j_gene: TRBJ2-1
v_gene: TRBV13
CDR3aa: CASSQGTSGLFF

j_gene: TRBJ1-2
v_gene: TRBV11-2
CDR3aa: CASRQTGMGGYTF

j_gene: TRBJ2-2
v_gene: TRBV5-4
CDR3aa: CASSLKWTGGELFF

j_gene: TRBJ1-5
v_gene: TRBV28
CDR3aa: CASSSTPTQPQHF

j_gene: TRBJ2-5
v_gene: TRBV6-1
CDR3aa: CASSEPPRETQYF

j_gene: TRBJ1-5
v_gene: TRBV6-5
CDR3aa: CASSWRPGTNQPQHF

j_gene: TRBJ2-3
v_gene: TRBV3-1/TRBV3-2
CDR3aa: CASSQGPGDTQYF